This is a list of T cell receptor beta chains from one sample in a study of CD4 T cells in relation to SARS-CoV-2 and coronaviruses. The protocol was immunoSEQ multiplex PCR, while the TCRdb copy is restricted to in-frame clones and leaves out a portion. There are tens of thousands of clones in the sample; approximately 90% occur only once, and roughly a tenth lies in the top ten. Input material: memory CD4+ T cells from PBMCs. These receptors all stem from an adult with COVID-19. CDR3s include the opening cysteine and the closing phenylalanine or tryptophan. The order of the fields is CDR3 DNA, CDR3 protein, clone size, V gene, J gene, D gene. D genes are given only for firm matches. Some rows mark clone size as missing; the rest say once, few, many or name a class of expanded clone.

TGTGCCAGCTCACCGGATGACTATGGCTACACCTTC	CASSPDDYGYTF	.	TRBV18	TRBJ1-2	.
TGCGCCAGCAGCCAAGCCCCCAGGACAACTAATGAAAAACTGTTTTTT	CASSQAPRTTNEKLFF	.	TRBV4-1	TRBJ1-4	.
TGTGCTAGTGGCTTCTCACGGGGGCATGAGCAGTTCTTC	CASGFSRGHEQFF	few	TRBV12-5	TRBJ2-1	.
TGTGCCAGCAGTCCTACAGGAGATACGCAGTATTTT	CASSPTGDTQYF	.	TRBV27	TRBJ2-3	.
TGCAGCGTTGCGAAACTTTCCGGGACGGGCACCGGGGAGCTGTTTTTT	CSVAKLSGTGTGELFF	.	TRBV29-1	TRBJ2-2	.
TGTGCCAGTACCCGGGACCTGAGCGCGAACACCGGGGAGCTGTTTTTT	CASTRDLSANTGELFF	once	TRBV19	TRBJ2-2	.
TGTGCCAGTATCGGCGGGGGTTCTTGGAATGAGCAGTTCTTC	CASIGGGSWNEQFF	few	TRBV19	TRBJ2-1	TRBD2
TGTGCCAGCAGTGTCGGAATTGTGGGTAGAGAGACCCAGTACTTC	CASSVGIVGRETQYF	once	TRBV3-1/TRBV3-2	TRBJ2-5	.
TGTGCCAGCAACCTACTAGTTAATACACAGGGGACCCAGTACTTC	CASNLLVNTQGTQYF	.	TRBV28	TRBJ2-5	.
TGTGCCATCAGTGAGTCGGGCGGGGACTACAATGAGCAGTTCTTC	CAISESGGDYNEQFF	.	TRBV10-3	TRBJ2-1	.
TGTGCCAGCAGCGCATTGGCACAGAATGAAAAACTGTTTTTT	CASSALAQNEKLFF	.	TRBV11-3	TRBJ1-4	.
TGTGCCAGCAGTGATAGGCGGGGGGGCAGCACAGATACGCAGTATTTT	CASSDRRGGSTDTQYF	.	TRBV2	TRBJ2-3	TRBD2
TGTGCCAGCAGCTTAGAGAACACCGGGGAGCTGTTTTTT	CASSLENTGELFF	.	TRBV11-3	TRBJ2-2	.
TGTGCCAGCAGCTTAGATTGGGTCAAGGGGCAAGAGACCCAGTACTTC	CASSLDWVKGQETQYF	.	TRBV7-9	TRBJ2-5	.
TGTGCCAGCAGCCTACTAGAAGGGGGCGCAAATTCACCCCTCCACTTT	CASSLLEGGANSPLHF	once	TRBV25-1	TRBJ1-6	TRBD1
TGTGCCAGCAGTGAAGGGGGGACAGGGGGACAGCCCCAGCATTTT	CASSEGGTGGQPQHF	.	TRBV25-1	TRBJ1-5	TRBD1
TGTGCCAGTAGTATCCGCGTCTGGTACAATGAGCAGTTCTTC	CASSIRVWYNEQFF	.	TRBV19	TRBJ2-1	.
TGTGCCAGCGATATAGGGCGTGGGGACAGGGGTTCACCCCTCCACTTT	CASDIGRGDRGSPLHF	.	TRBV6-6	TRBJ1-6	TRBD1
TGTGCCAGCAGCCTAGACAGTAAGGGAAACACCATATATTTT	CASSLDSKGNTIYF	.	TRBV7-3	TRBJ1-3	.
TGTGCCAGCACCCCGGACGGGGATTCGGCGCAGCCCCAGCATTTT	CASTPDGDSAQPQHF	.	TRBV5-5	TRBJ1-5	.
TGTGCCAGCAGCCTGAGGAGTACGCAGTATTTT	CASSLRSTQYF	.	TRBV14	TRBJ2-3	.
TGTGCCAGCAGTTCATCCGGGACGGTGAACACTGAAGCTTTCTTT	CASSSSGTVNTEAFF	.	TRBV25-1	TRBJ1-1	.
TGTGCCACCAGCAGAGGGGTGGACAGGGGAAATGAAAAACTGTTTTTT	CATSRGVDRGNEKLFF	.	TRBV15	TRBJ1-4	TRBD1
TGTGCCAGCAGCCTTCCCCCGGGACTACGAAATGAGCAGTTCTTC	CASSLPPGLRNEQFF	.	TRBV28	TRBJ2-1	TRBD2
TGTGCCAGCAACAGGGTACGAAACACTGAAGCTTTCTTT	CASNRVRNTEAFF	.	TRBV6-5	TRBJ1-1	.
TGTGCCAGCAGCTTAGATCAAGGACGAACTATCTTGAAAGATACGCAGTATTTT	CASSLDQGRTILKDTQYF	.	TRBV11-3	TRBJ2-3	.
TGTGCCAGCAGCTGGGGGCAGTCAGGGGCTGAAGCTTTCTTT	CASSWGQSGAEAFF	.	TRBV5-6	TRBJ1-1	.
TGCGCCAGCACGGGGTCCTACAATGAGCAGTTCTTC	CASTGSYNEQFF	.	TRBV10-2	TRBJ2-1	.
TGTGCCAGCAGTCGACAGGGGGCGTTAGAGACCCAGTACTTC	CASSRQGALETQYF	.	TRBV6-2/TRBV6-3	TRBJ2-5	TRBD1
TGTGCCAGCAGCTTAGAGTCGGGGAACTATGGCTACACCTTC	CASSLESGNYGYTF	.	TRBV7-9	TRBJ1-2	.
TGTGCCAGCAGCCGGGGACAGATGAACACTGAAGCTTTCTTT	CASSRGQMNTEAFF	few	TRBV7-2	TRBJ1-1	TRBD1
TGTGCCAGCAGCTTAGGGTTGGGGTCCGGAGAAAAACTGTTTTTT	CASSLGLGSGEKLFF	.	TRBV7-8	TRBJ1-4	.
TGTGCCAGCAATTTAGCAGGGGTCTTAAGCTCCTACGAGCAGTACTTC	CASNLAGVLSSYEQYF	.	TRBV25-1	TRBJ2-7	.
TGTGCTAGTGAGGCTTCTGGGGCCAACGTCCTGACTTTC	CASEASGANVLTF	.	TRBV12-5	TRBJ2-6	.
TGTGCCAGCAGTTACGGACTAGCGGTTCCTAGCACAGATACGCAGTATTTT	CASSYGLAVPSTDTQYF	.	TRBV5-4	TRBJ2-3	TRBD2
TGTGCCAGCAGCCAAGAGTTGGCTCTCCCCGGCACTGAAGCTTTCTTT	CASSQELALPGTEAFF	few	TRBV14	TRBJ1-1	.
TGTGCCAGCAGTTCGACTTTTAGCTCCTACAATGAGCAGTTCTTC	CASSSTFSSYNEQFF	.	TRBV7-6	TRBJ2-1	.
TGCGCCAGCAGCTTGGAACAGTCGGTTAGCTACACCTTC	CASSLEQSVSYTF	.	TRBV5-1	TRBJ1-2	.